The 30 T cell receptor beta chains listed next were all sequenced from one sample in a study of cytotoxic CD8 clonotypes in ibrutinib-treated CLL (dated by TCRdb to the early 2020s). Libraries were built with the immunoSEQ multiplex PCR assay. TCRdb obtained this table from immuneACCESS and retained in-frame rearrangements with V and J assigned. These tables miss some clones; where compared with another copy, unresolved V genes account for less than half of the shortfall, and the remainder is unexplained. This sample lists around 250,000 clones; roughly 70% were detected once. The ten largest clones add up to 15% of the sample. The time point label of this sample denotes: 24 months on ibrutinib. The sequencing used PBMCs, collected after 24 months of ibrutinib treatment. These receptors were collected from a human donor with chronic lymphocytic leukemia.

J is TRBJ2-2 and V is TRBV11-2, with D unresolved. Trimming took off 2 bases at V and 0 bases at J, with 4 bases between the two ends. The CDR3 contains 14 residues. Germline loops: CDR1 SGHAT, CDR2 FQNNGV. The CDR3 here is CASSLFTNTGELFF. The CDR3 DNA follows: TGTGCCAGCAGCTTATTCACGAACACCGGGGAGCTGTTTTTT.

The rearrangement uses TRBV11-3 and TRBJ1-1; D unresolved. This CDR3 contains 13 residues. The V end lost 1 base, the J end lost 4 bases, and 7 bases lay between the germline ends. In germline, CDR1 is SGHNT, CDR2 YENEEA. The CDR3 nucleotides are TGTGCCAGCAGCTTAGGGGCGGGCACTGAAGCTTTCTTT. Translation gives CASSLGAGTEAFF.

V and J are TRBV19 and TRBJ2-1, with D unresolved. Trimming pared 4 bases from V and 7 bases from J, leaving 8 bases between. The germline V gene encodes CDR1 LNHDA and CDR2 SQIVND (reference sequence). This CDR3 has 12 residues. The CDR3 loop is CASSNFGNEQFF. For the CDR3, the DNA is TGTGCCAGTAGTAATTTTGGGAATGAGCAGTTCTTC.

The chain carries TRBV28 and TRBJ2-1, with TRBD2 identical over 10 bases. Germline V gene lookup returns CDR1 MDHEN and CDR2 SYDVKM. V trimming: 5 bases; J trimming: 0 bases; junction bases outside the gene matches: 10. The CDR3 consists of 18 residues. Written as DNA, the CDR3 is TGTGCCAGCAGTCTCCCAACTAGCGGGACGTTCTCCTACAATGAGCAGTTCTTC. This encodes CASSLPTSGTFSYNEQFF.

The chain is built from TRBV28 and TRBJ2-7, with D possibly being TRBD2 (6 bases). The CDR3 is 14 residues long. V was shortened by 2 bases and J by 0 bases, with 8 bases between the two germline ends. Germline CDR1 MDHEN, CDR2 SYDVKM. For the CDR3, the DNA is TGTGCCAGCAGTTTAGCGGGATACTCCTACGAGCAGTACTTC. It encodes CASSLAGYSYEQYF.

V and J are TRBV9 and TRBJ1-5; no reliable D call. In germline, CDR1 is SGDLS, CDR2 YYNGEE. Trimming removed 9 bases at V and 3 bases at J, with 7 bases between. The CDR3 has 11 amino acids. The chain's CDR3 is CAKTTNQPQHF. The DNA of the CDR3 is TGTGCCAAGACCACCAATCAGCCCCAGCATTTT.

The chain recombines TRBV20-1 with TRBJ1-1; D gene uncertain. Germline V gene lookup returns CDR1 DFQATT and CDR2 SNEGSKA (reference sequence). Between the trimmed V and J ends, which lost 2 bases and 3 bases, there was a span of 4 bases. The CDR3 is 11 amino acids. For the CDR3, the DNA is TGCAGTGCTAGATGGGACACTGAAGCTTTCTTT. Protein sequence: CSARWDTEAFF.

The chain employs TRBV19 and TRBJ1-5; D call uncertain. V dropped 8 bases and J dropped 1 base, with 9 bases sitting between them. Germline V gives CDR1 LNHDA, CDR2 SQIVND (reference sequence). The length of the CDR3 is 13 residues. DNA of the CDR3: TGTGCCAGTGACCGTAAAAGCAATCAGCCCCAGCATTTT. Translating it yields CASDRKSNQPQHF.

V gene TRBV4-3 combines with J gene TRBJ2-7; D uncertain. There are 13 residues in the CDR3. Germline V gene lookup returns CDR1 LGHNA and CDR2 YSLEER. V dropped 3 bases and J dropped 5 bases, with 11 bases sitting between them. The CDR3 region is CASSHGSADEQYF. The CDR3 bases are TGCGCCAGCAGCCATGGATCTGCAGACGAGCAGTACTTC.

The V and J genes are TRBV25-1 and TRBJ2-5; TRBD1 or TRBD2 may be the D gene (5 bases each). CDR1 is MGHDK and CDR2 is SYGVNS in the germline V gene. CDR3 length: 15 amino acids. The ends were cut back, 1 base at V and 3 bases at J, with 12 bases in the middle. CDR3 amino acids: CASSEWGLGEETQYF. The CDR3 nucleotides read TGTGCCAGCAGTGAATGGGGGTTAGGGGAAGAGACCCAGTACTTC. The variable domain in full, with the rest retrieved from reference TRBV25-1 and TRBJ2-5, is EADIYQTPRYLVIGTGKKITLECSQTMGHDKMYWYQQDPGMELHLIHYSYGVNSTEKGDLSSESTVSRIRTEHFPLTLESARPSHTSQYLCASSEWGLGEETQYFGPGTRLLVL.

J is TRBJ1-1 and V is TRBV7-9; 7 bases map to TRBD1. The CDR3 contains 13 residues. Germline V lookup: CDR1 SEHNR, CDR2 FQNEAQ (reference sequence). V lost 5 bases, J lost 3 bases, and 3 bases stayed unmatched. CDR3: CASSRDSYTEAFF. The CDR3 DNA reads as TGTGCCAGCAGCCGGGACAGCTACACTGAAGCTTTCTTT. The variable domain in full, completed from reference TRBV7-9 and TRBJ1-1, reads DTGVSQNPRHKITKRGQNVTFRCDPISEHNRLYWYRQTLGQGPEFLTYFQNEAQLEKSRLLSDRFSAERPKGSFSTLEIQRTEQGDSAMYLCASSRDSYTEAFFGQGTRLTVV.

This clone was seen only a few times. This chain connects TRBV28 to TRBJ1-2, with 7 bases matching TRBD1. Trimming removed 7 bases from V and 5 bases from J; junction bases left unmatched: 10. CDR1 MDHEN and CDR2 SYDVKM come from the germline V gene. The CDR3 runs 14 residues. In nucleotides, the CDR3 is TGTGCCAGCACCTCCCTGGGGACAGCATATGGCTACACCTTC. Residues: CASTSLGTAYGYTF.

V and J are TRBV5-6 and TRBJ2-6; D is unresolved. CDR1 SGHDT and CDR2 YYEEEE come from the germline V gene. Trimming cost V 2 bases and J 0 bases, with 12 bases left between them. The CDR3 is 17 amino acids. CDR3 loop: CASSFNGSPSGANVLTF. As DNA, the CDR3 is TGTGCCAGCAGCTTTAACGGCAGTCCCTCTGGGGCCAACGTCCTGACTTTC. The whole variable domain, remainder taken from reference TRBV5-6 and TRBJ2-6, is DAGVTQSPTHLIKTRGQQVTLRCSPKSGHDTVSWYQQALGQGPQFIFQYYEEEERQRGNFPDRFSGHQFPNYSSELNVNALLLGDSALYLCASSFNGSPSGANVLTFGAGSRLTVL.

This rearrangement joins TRBV5-1 to TRBJ2-1; 11 positions match TRBD2. In germline, CDR1 is SGHRS, CDR2 YFSETQ. V lost 5 bases and J lost 4; bases outside the gene matches: 5. This CDR3 has 15 amino acids. CDR3 in amino acids: CASRAGLAEYNEQFF. CDR3 sequence (DNA): TGCGCCAGCAGGGCGGGACTAGCGGAATACAATGAGCAGTTCTTC.

The V and J genes are TRBV27 and TRBJ1-1, with unresolved D. Germline loops: CDR1 MNHEY, CDR2 SMNVEV (reference sequence). The CDR3 is 19 residues long. V was cut by 2 bases and J by 1 base, with 23 bases left in between. CDR3 sequence reads: CASSLIRLRNSRPNTEAFF. The CDR3 region has the DNA TGTGCCAGCAGTTTAATAAGGCTTAGGAACAGTCGGCCGAACACTGAAGCTTTCTTT.

V is TRBV6-5 and J is TRBJ2-2; D tentatively reads TRBD1 or TRBD2 (6 bases each). Germline CDR1 and CDR2: MNHEY and SVGAGI. The CDR3 contains 14 residues. Trimming pared 8 bases from V and 3 bases from J, leaving 13 bases between. CDR3 protein: CASGLRGDTGELFF. CDR3 in DNA: TGTGCCAGCGGGTTGAGGGGGGACACCGGGGAGCTGTTTTTT.

The chain couples TRBV19 to TRBJ1-1; TRBD1 might be the D (6 bases). The V gene's germline CDR1 is LNHDA and CDR2 SQIVND (reference sequence). V dropped 4 bases and J dropped 0 bases, with 12 bases sitting between them. This CDR3 region has 15 residues. DNA of the CDR3: TGTGCCAGTAGTACCTGGACAGCGTTGAACACTGAAGCTTTCTTT. It specifies CASSTWTALNTEAFF.

This clone occurred a few times. The chain employs TRBV7-9 and TRBJ2-2, with D perhaps matching TRBD2 (6 bases). The CDR3 loop spans 17 amino acids. CDR1 is SEHNR and CDR2 is FQNEAQ in the germline V gene (reference sequence). The germline V and J ends were trimmed by 5 bases and 1 base, with 17 bases remaining between them. CDR3 amino acids: CASSIPGLGGNTGELFF. CDR3 nucleotide sequence: TGTGCCAGCAGCATTCCGGGACTTGGGGGGAACACCGGGGAGCTGTTTTTT. The full variable domain, completed using reference TRBV7-9 and TRBJ2-2, is DTGVSQNPRHKITKRGQNVTFRCDPISEHNRLYWYRQTLGQGPEFLTYFQNEAQLEKSRLLSDRFSAERPKGSFSTLEIQRTEQGDSAMYLCASSIPGLGGNTGELFFGEGSRLTVL.

For this clone: Mismatch with germline at one junction end may stem from a read error. The V and J genes are TRBV7-7 and TRBJ2-6; no definite D call. Germline loops: CDR1 SSHAT, CDR2 FNYEAQ (reference sequence). CDR3 length equals 13 residues. CDR3 bases: TGTGCTAGCACCGTTTCTGGGGCCAACGTCCTGACTTTC. Amino acid sequence: CASTVSGANVLTF.

This chain joins TRBV6-6 and TRBJ2-5, with D tentatively TRBD2 (6 bases). This CDR3 is 15 amino acids long. Germline CDR1 reads MNHNY; CDR2 reads SVGAGI (reference sequence). Trimming removed 2 bases from V and 5 bases from J, with 15 bases in between. In DNA form, the CDR3 reads TGTGCCAGCAGTTACCTTCCACGCGGGACGGAGACCCAGTACTTC. Residues: CASSYLPRGTETQYF.

This chain uses TRBV6-1 with TRBJ2-7; no clear D gene. The CDR3 contains 13 residues. Germline V gene lookup returns CDR1 MNHNS and CDR2 SASEGT. Trimming took 2 bases from V and 3 from J, leaving 8 bases between them. CDR3 coding DNA: TGTGCCAGCAGTGAAACGGGCTTCTACGAGCAGTACTTC. Translating gives CASSETGFYEQYF.

The chain uses TRBV5-1 and TRBJ1-3, with TRBD1 matching over 9 bases. V gave up 5 bases and J gave up 1 base; unmatched junction bases: 4. This CDR3 is 15 amino acids long. Germline V CDR1 and CDR2: SGHRS, YFSETQ. The CDR3 DNA reads TGCGCCAGCAGGGATGACAGGGGGTCTGGAAACACCATATATTTT. This translates into CASRDDRGSGNTIYF. Together with reference TRBV5-1 and TRBJ1-3, the CDR3 gives the full variable domain: KAGVTQTPRYLIKTRGQQVTLSCSPISGHRSVSWYQQTPGQGLQFLFEYFSETQRNKGNFPGRFSGRQFSNSRSEMNVSTLELGDSALYLCASRDDRGSGNTIYFGEGSWLTVV.

V usage is TRBV7-2 and J usage is TRBJ2-1; 11 positions agree with TRBD2. The CDR3 is 18 residues long. V lost 3 bases and J lost 1; bases outside the gene matches: 8. Germline V gene data show CDR1 as SGHTA and CDR2 as FQGNSA. As DNA, the CDR3 is TGTGCCAGCAGCTTTAGCGGGAGGGCTTTTGGATCCTACAATGAGCAGTTCTTC. As protein: CASSFSGRAFGSYNEQFF.

The genes are TRBV5-1 and TRBJ1-3, with D perhaps TRBD1 (5 bases). Looked up from germline, CDR1 is SGHRS and CDR2 is YFSETQ. Trimming stripped 0 bases from V and 4 bases from J, with 8 bases between. This CDR3 spans 14 amino acids. The chain's CDR3 is CASSLGGLGNTIYF. CDR3 bases: TGCGCCAGCAGCTTGGGGGGCCTCGGAAACACCATATATTTT.

The CDR3 spells CAGMIRSHTGELFF. The CDR3 coding sequence is TGTGCCGGCATGATCCGGTCCCACACCGGGGAGCTGTTTTTT. The rearrangement joins TRBV28 to TRBJ2-2; unclear D gene. The CDR3 covers 14 residues. With 11 bases removed from V and 3 bases from J, the gap between germline ends came to 16 bases. Germline V lookup: CDR1 MDHEN, CDR2 SYDVKM. Full variable domain (remainder filled in from reference TRBV28 and TRBJ2-2): DVKVTQSSRYLVKRTGEKVFLECVQDMDHENMFWYRQDPGLGLRLIYFSYDVKMKEKGDIPEGYSVSREKKERFSLILESASTNQTSMYLCAGMIRSHTGELFFGEGSRLTVL.

This clone was seen once. V is TRBV7-9 and J is TRBJ1-1, with TRBD1 identical over 8 bases. The V and J ends lost 2 bases and 3 bases, in that order; junction bases with no gene match: 8. This CDR3 is built from 16 residues. From germline, CDR1 is SEHNR and CDR2 FQNEAQ (reference sequence). This CDR3 is CASSLYLTGVDTEAFF. Here the CDR3 DNA reads TGTGCCAGCAGCTTATACCTGACAGGGGTAGACACTGAAGCTTTCTTT.

The chain is built from TRBV29-1 and TRBJ2-1; D is perhaps TRBD2 (6 bases). Germline lookup yields CDR1 SQVTM and CDR2 ANQGSEA. The CDR3 is made up of 17 amino acids. With 0 bases removed from V and 0 bases from J, the gap between germline ends came to 15 bases. CDR3: CSVEDQLARSSYNEQFF. CDR3 DNA: TGCAGCGTTGAAGATCAACTAGCTAGAAGCTCCTACAATGAGCAGTTCTTC.

The gene calls are TRBV15 and TRBJ1-1; TRBD1 is a possible D gene (6 bases). V was clipped by 0 bases and J by 4 bases, with 12 bases between them. Germline V CDR1 and CDR2: LNHNV, YYDKDF (reference sequence). This CDR3 is 15 amino acids long. CDR3 DNA sequence: TGTGCCACCAGCAGAGATCCCAGGGGCGGCACTGAAGCTTTCTTT. Its translation: CATSRDPRGGTEAFF.

This chain links TRBV6-6 with TRBJ1-5, with 7 bases that match TRBD1. V lost 7 bases, J lost 5 bases, and 14 bases stayed unmatched. CDR1 is MNHNY, CDR2 SVGAGI, per germline (reference sequence). The length of the CDR3 is 16 residues. Written as DNA, the CDR3 is TGTGCCAGCAACCTCTCAGGGGCAGGGGGGCATCAGCCCCAGCATTTT. Encoded protein: CASNLSGAGGHQPQHF.

The CDR3, as DNA: TGTGCCACCGGCATGGGACAGCAAGAGACCCAGTACTTC. It yields the protein CATGMGQQETQYF. The chain uses TRBV15 and TRBJ2-5; 7 bases line up with TRBD1. The V segment lost 8 bases and the J segment 2 bases; nucleotides outside the gene matches: 5. This CDR3 spans 13 amino acids. Germline V CDR1 and CDR2: LNHNV, YYDKDF (reference sequence).